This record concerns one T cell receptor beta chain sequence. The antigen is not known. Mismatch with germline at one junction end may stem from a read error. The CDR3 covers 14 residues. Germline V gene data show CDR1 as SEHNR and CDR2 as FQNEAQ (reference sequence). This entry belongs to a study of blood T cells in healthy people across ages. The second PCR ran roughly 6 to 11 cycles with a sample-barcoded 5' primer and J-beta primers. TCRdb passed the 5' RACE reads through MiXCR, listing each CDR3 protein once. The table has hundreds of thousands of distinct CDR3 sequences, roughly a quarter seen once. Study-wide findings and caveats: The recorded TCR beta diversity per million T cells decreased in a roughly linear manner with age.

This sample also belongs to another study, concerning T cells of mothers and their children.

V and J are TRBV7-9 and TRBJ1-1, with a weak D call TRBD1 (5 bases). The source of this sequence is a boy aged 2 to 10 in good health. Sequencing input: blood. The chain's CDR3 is CASSLGTGVTEASF. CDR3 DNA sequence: TGTGCCAGCAGCTTGGGGACGGGGGTCACTGAAGCTTCCTTT.